One T cell receptor (beta chain) is described in this entry. Its specific antigen is unknown. Base-call qualities are not available, and no considerably larger clone is one nucleotide away. These data belong to a study of cytomegalovirus exposure and HLA in healthy donors listed by TCRdb under 2017. A note on the overall study: An earlier analysis of about 530 of the donors reported approximately 260 Gb of sequence data and around 120 million unique TCR beta sequences obtained from roughly 180 million T cells. About 310 gigabases of sequencing data and 78 million or so unique TCR sequences were included in an early release covering over 600 HLA-typed donors. The genetic ancestry cluster associated with self-reported Caucasian donors included 81% of the approximately 400 genotyped donors. The aim of the study was to test whether cataloging public T cell receptors could identify signatures of past pathogen exposure. The T cell repertoires of about 700 subjects were profiled by immunosequencing and related to cytomegalovirus serostatus. Along with the roughly 670-subject first cohort, a separate validation cohort of approximately 110 different subjects was used. To predict cytomegalovirus infection status, the study combined high-throughput TCR immunosequencing, statistical association of individual TCRs with disease status, and machine learning. A later analysis re-analyzed previously published TCR beta repertoires from 650 to 800 donors and added high-resolution HLA genotyping to study TCR occurrence patterns. Rather than drawing on any new phenotypic data, the later analysis identified candidate immune exposures from TCR beta sequences and the way those sequences occurred across donors. An earlier analysis of fewer than 750 of the donors used high-throughput TCR beta sequencing to judge whether each TCR beta V gene segment behaved as functional or pseudogenic. Donor age, sex, ethnicity and CMV serostatus were compiled alongside the repertoire data. Genome-wide SNP genotypes for about 65% of the 666 donors were used in a later genetic analysis, which treated that subset as a discovery cohort. All discovery cohort repertoires had been generated on a single sequencing platform. Both class I and class II loci were covered by HLA typing, at four-digit resolution. The number of donors typed differed by locus, with about 620-630 for A, B, C, DRB1 and DQB1, 522 for DQA1, about 610 for DPA1, and some 440 for DPB1. About five DR-DQ haplotypes were treated as single units for association and clustering because of strong linkage in the cohort. Across approximately 400 genotyped donors of the cohort, an average of about 220,000 unique TCR beta nucleotide sequences per donor were sequenced, and about a sixth of those sequences were non-productive. Broad study findings and their caveats: According to a later analysis, TCR association rates differed among HLA loci, with DRB1 alleles showing the most associated TCRs and HLA-C alleles showing the fewest. The 87-base-pair reads could not distinguish some IMGT-functional V segments, including TRBV6-2 and TRBV6-3, so those segments were excluded. Immune exposure information for the cohort was limited to CMV serostatus. In the study, about 150 TCR beta chains were listed as associated with cytomegalovirus. While some public TCRs were present in many individuals, most TCR sequences turned up only very rarely across donors. In a later analysis, some 17,000 TCR beta sequences were associated with specific HLA alleles at a false discovery rate of 0.05. Because counts were too low, seventeen rarely observed V segments, including chromosome 9 orphons, were excluded from the earlier analysis of some 540 of the donors. A later genetic analysis associated a missense DCLRE1C variant with V-gene and J-gene trimming of TCR beta chains, and an independent cohort replicated the association. This cohort had only TCR beta chains sequenced, and the lack of alpha or paired-chain data limited which features could be detected. Correlated functional status among segregating V segments might be attributable to linkage disequilibrium, but an unknown experimental factor could not be ruled out. A cluster of highly shared sequence variants was judged likely to be a technical artifact of the sequencing pipeline. A further reported finding was that TCR beta sequences accurately predicted the HLA-A and HLA-B alleles for most subjects in the first cohort. Compared with the roughly 700-donor mean, donors in an Asian-associated ancestry cluster had fewer N-insertions in productive TCRs, according to a later genetic analysis. A later analysis found that HLA-associated TCR beta chains were more clonally expanded and had lower generation probabilities than equally common non-associated chains. In vitro tests confirmed that a few of the cytomegalovirus-associated TCR beta chains recognize cytomegalovirus antigens. A later analysis found that most CMV-associated TCR beta chains appeared HLA-restricted, with HLA associations seemingly driven largely by CMV exposure. When HLA alleles, especially DR and DQ, strongly co-occurred, attributing TCR associations to individual alleles was difficult. According to a later analysis, parvovirus B19, influenza, CMV and Epstein-Barr virus appeared linked to several top co-occurrence clusters. In an earlier analysis of roughly 560 of the donors, most TCR beta V segments were observed in productive rearrangements about 87% or about 30% of the time, broadly matching IMGT annotations. According to the authors, the approach could potentially be generalized to other disease states and immunological phenotypes. Cytomegalovirus status was reported to be diagnosed by the classifier with high specificity and sensitivity in both the original and validation cohorts. Presence/absence analyses assumed roughly uniform sequencing depth across donors, an assumption that may not hold. Because HLA typing was missing for some donors at each locus, association tests included only the typed subset.

The cohort comprised 710 or so healthy bone marrow donors. All cohort members were sampled while nominally healthy, although unrecorded immune exposures were likely present. The donor was CMV seronegative and was included in the group of several hundred seronegative cohort members. A peripheral blood sample was collected from each donor, and TCR beta sequencing was performed on peripheral blood mononuclear cells. Genomic DNA was extracted from the blood cell samples with the Qiagen DNeasy Blood Extraction Kit. Library preparation was by the immunoSEQ multiplex PCR assay. The multiplex PCR relied on a mix of 60 forward primers for TCR Vbeta segments and 13 reverse primers for TCR Jbeta segments. Amplification of the CDR3 region of rearranged TCR beta genes was performed with a multiplex PCR assay on genomic DNA. On the Illumina HiSeq System, the amplified TCR beta libraries were sequenced as 87-base-pair reads. As for how the authors treated the data: A later analysis counted approximately 74 million unique TCR beta chains across the 700 or so repertoires, and 9.5 million to 11 million of these chains were shared by at least two donors. Raw reads were error-corrected and collapsed into unique sequences by a nearest-neighbor algorithm in which closely related sequences were merged to remove PCR and sequencing errors. V, D and J gene segments were assigned by aligning CDR3 sequences to IMGT reference sequences. Each retained sequence needed at least a six-nucleotide match to both a V gene segment and a J gene segment. A rearrangement counted as productive if the CDR3 had no stop codons and remained in frame with V and J, and every other rearrangement counted as non-productive. CDR3 was defined according to IMGT convention as the region running from the second conserved V-encoded cysteine to the conserved J-encoded phenylalanine. In an earlier analysis of approximately 590 of the donors, sequences lacking an unambiguous match to a single V gene segment were excluded. In an earlier analysis of about 590 of the donors, a V segment was called functional when productive rearrangements were above 56.7%, and segregating when the standard deviation between donors exceeded 5%. A statistical classification framework was developed to diagnose cytomegalovirus status using the catalog of TCR beta chain sequences. V and J gene assignment, in a later analysis, came from comparing TCR nucleotide sequences with IMGT/GENE-DB human TR gene sequences. In a later analysis, CDR3 sequences and most-parsimonious VDJ recombination scenarios were assigned using the TCRdist pipeline. In a later analysis, every TCR beta chain was defined by the combination of its CDR3 amino acid sequence and its V-gene family, and reads without a unique V-gene family were dropped. To address suspected cross-contamination and a sequencing artifact, a later analysis removed 550 to 750 highly shared, low-generation-probability nucleotide sequences. In a later analysis, a clonal expansion index for each public chain was calculated from normalized within-repertoire ranks of inferred template counts. In a later analysis, generation probabilities were computed with a VDJ recombination model fitted to out-of-frame rearrangements, and the resulting probabilities were checked against IGoR. In a later analysis, TCR-TCR, TCR-HLA and TCR-CMV co-occurrence was scored with hypergeometric tests, and a repertoire-size bias correction was applied to TCR pairs. False discovery rates were estimated in a later analysis by permuting HLA or CMV assignments 20 times. In a later analysis, co-occurring TCRs were grouped using DBSCAN, with TCRdist sequence similarity added in when clustering inside HLA-allele-positive subsets. Co-occurrence clustering excluded repertoires with fewer than 30,000 or more than 120,000 public chains, plus five with anomalous nucleotide sharing. Drawn from immuneACCESS, this table holds only the in-frame rearrangements with V and J called that TCRdb kept. Clones are partly lost; checked studies trace under half to an unresolved V gene and leave the rest unexplained. The V and J calls and the clone size are those of that table, but D and trimming were determined from the DNA. Here the sample has more than 110,000 clones; 70% to 90% occur a single time. 2% to 2.5% of the sample is in the top ten clones.

CDR1 SGHNT and CDR2 YENEEA are derived from the germline V gene. Deletion took 5 bases off V and 6 bases off J, with a span of 24 bases between the germline ends. Including the terminal cysteine and phenylalanine, the CDR3 comprises 17 residues. Only the CDR3 DNA is retained, 51 bases long and in frame from the first base. The sample taken for sequencing was PBMCs. Here the chain combines TRBV11-3 and TRBJ2-3; a weak D assignment points to TRBD2 (6 bases agree). The receptor's source is a man aged 45 to 65 in good health and CMV-seronegative. For the CDR3, the sequence is CASSPNGGVTAIDTQYF. In nucleotide form, the sequence is TGTGCCAGCAGCCCAAACGGGGGAGTAACTGCCATCGATACGCAGTATTTT.